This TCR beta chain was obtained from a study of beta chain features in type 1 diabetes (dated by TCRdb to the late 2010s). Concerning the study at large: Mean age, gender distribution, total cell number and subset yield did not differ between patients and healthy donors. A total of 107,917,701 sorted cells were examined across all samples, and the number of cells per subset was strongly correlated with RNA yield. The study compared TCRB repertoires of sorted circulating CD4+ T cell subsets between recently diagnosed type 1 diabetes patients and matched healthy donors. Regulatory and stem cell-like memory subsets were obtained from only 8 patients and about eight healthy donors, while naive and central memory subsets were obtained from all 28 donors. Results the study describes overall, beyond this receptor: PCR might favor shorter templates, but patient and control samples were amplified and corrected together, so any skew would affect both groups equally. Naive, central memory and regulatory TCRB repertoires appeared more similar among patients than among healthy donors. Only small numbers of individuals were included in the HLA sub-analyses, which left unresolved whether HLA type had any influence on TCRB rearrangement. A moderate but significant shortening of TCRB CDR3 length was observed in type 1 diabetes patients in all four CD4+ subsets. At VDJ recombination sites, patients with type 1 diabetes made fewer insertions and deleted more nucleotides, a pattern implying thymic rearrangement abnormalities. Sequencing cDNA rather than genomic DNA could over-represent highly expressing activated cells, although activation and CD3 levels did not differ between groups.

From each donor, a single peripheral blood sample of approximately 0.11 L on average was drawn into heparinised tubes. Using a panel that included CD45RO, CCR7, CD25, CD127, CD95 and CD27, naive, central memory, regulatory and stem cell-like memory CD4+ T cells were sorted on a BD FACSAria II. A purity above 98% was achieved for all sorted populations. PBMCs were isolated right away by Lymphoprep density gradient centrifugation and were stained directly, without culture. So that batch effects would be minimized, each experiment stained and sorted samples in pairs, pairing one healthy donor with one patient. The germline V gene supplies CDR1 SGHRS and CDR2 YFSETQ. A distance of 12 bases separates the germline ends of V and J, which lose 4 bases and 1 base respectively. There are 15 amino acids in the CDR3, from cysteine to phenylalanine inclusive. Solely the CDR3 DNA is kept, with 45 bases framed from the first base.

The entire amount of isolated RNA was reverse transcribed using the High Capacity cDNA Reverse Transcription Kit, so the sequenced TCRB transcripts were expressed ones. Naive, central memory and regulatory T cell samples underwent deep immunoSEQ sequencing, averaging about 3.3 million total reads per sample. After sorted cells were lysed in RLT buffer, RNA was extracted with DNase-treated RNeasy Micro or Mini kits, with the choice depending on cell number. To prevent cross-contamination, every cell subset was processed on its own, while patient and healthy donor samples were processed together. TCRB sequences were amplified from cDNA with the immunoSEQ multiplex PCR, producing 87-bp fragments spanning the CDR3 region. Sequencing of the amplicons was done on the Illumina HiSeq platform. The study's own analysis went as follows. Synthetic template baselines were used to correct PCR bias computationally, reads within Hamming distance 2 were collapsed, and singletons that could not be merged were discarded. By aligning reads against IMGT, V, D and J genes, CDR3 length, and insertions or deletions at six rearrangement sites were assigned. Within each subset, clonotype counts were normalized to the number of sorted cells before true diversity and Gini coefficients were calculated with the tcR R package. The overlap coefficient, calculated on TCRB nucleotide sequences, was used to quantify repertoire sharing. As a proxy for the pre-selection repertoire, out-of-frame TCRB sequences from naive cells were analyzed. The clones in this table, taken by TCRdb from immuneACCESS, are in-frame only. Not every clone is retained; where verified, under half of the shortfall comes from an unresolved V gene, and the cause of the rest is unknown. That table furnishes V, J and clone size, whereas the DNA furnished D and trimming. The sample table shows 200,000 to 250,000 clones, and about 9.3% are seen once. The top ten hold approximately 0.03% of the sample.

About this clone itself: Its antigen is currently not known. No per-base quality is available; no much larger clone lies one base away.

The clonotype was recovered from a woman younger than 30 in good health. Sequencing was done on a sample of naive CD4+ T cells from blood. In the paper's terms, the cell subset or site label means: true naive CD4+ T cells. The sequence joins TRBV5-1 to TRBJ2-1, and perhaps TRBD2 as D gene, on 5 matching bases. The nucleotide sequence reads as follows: TGCGCCAGCAGCCCGCCTGGGAGTTCCTACAATGAGCAGTTCTTC. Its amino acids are CASSPPGSSYNEQFF.